Shown below are 20 T cell receptor beta chains from a single sample sequenced in a study of cytomegalovirus exposure and HLA in healthy donors. It was with 60 Vbeta and 13 Jbeta primers that the PCR ran. This table comes from immunoSEQ multiplex PCR, and its TCRdb copy is limited to in-frame clones, with some not included. The sample shows some 160,000 clones, 77% of them seen only once. Sequenced material: PBMCs. These receptors originate from a man aged 50 or older in good health and CMV-seropositive.

This clone was seen more than once but under ten times. The rearrangement uses TRBV5-1 and TRBJ1-3; the D is unclear. The CDR3 consists of 13 residues. V lost 0 bases and J lost 8, with 9 bases in between. Germline V lookup: CDR1 SGHRS, CDR2 YFSETQ. CDR3 sequence (DNA): TGCGCCAGCAGCTTGGCCAGTCAGGACACCATATATTTT. Protein: CASSLASQDTIYF.

This clone was seen only once. The CDR3 sequence is CASSSRTGGGEQYF. The CDR3 coding sequence is TGTGCCAGCAGCTCCCGGACAGGGGGCGGCGAGCAGTACTTC. The V and J genes are TRBV11-2 and TRBJ2-7; the match to TRBD1 covers 11 bases. Germline CDR1 and CDR2: SGHAT and FQNNGV. The V and J ends lost 4 bases and 6 bases, in that order; junction bases with no gene match: 5. This CDR3 is built from 14 residues.

The V and J genes are TRBV4-2 and TRBJ1-4, with a possible D match to TRBD1 (5 bases). This CDR3 comprises 15 residues. Trimming left V 4 bases short and J 8 bases short, with 17 bases between. Germline assignment: CDR1 LGHNA and CDR2 YNFKEQ. As DNA, the CDR3 is TGTGCCAGCAGCCTTCAGGGAAGGGTCGGAGAAAAACTGTTTTTT. It encodes CASSLQGRVGEKLFF.

The sample holds one count of this clone. V usage is TRBV5-1 and J usage is TRBJ2-2; D possibly corresponds to TRBD2 (5 bases). The CDR3 totals 15 residues. Germline V gives CDR1 SGHRS, CDR2 YFSETQ. V was clipped by 0 bases and J by 4 bases, with 10 bases between them. The CDR3 here is CASSLGVASTGELFF. As DNA, the CDR3 is TGCGCCAGCAGCTTGGGGGTAGCGAGCACCGGGGAGCTGTTTTTT.

V usage is TRBV5-4 and J usage is TRBJ1-1; the D is unclear. Germline V gene lookup returns CDR1 SGHNT and CDR2 YYREEE (reference sequence). CDR3 length: 16 residues. The V end was cut by 4 bases, the J end by 3 bases, with 19 bases between. DNA of the CDR3: TGTGCCAGCAGCCCCGGCTCCTGGTTCGGGGACACTGAAGCTTTCTTT. Its translation is CASSPGSWFGDTEAFF.

The chain combines TRBV5-1 with TRBJ1-2; the D is unclear. The CDR3 spans 13 residues. Trimming cost V 0 bases and J 9 bases, with 12 bases left between them. In germline, CDR1 is SGHRS, CDR2 YFSETQ. In DNA, the CDR3 is TGCGCCAGCAGCTTGGTTCTGAAAGAGAGCTACACCTTC. This codes for CASSLVLKESYTF.

V is TRBV10-2 and J is TRBJ1-4; 8 positions match TRBD1. Trimming removed 5 bases from V and 7 bases from J; junction bases left unmatched: 15. Germline V gives CDR1 WSHSY, CDR2 SAAADI. The CDR3 runs 17 residues. The CDR3 nucleotides are TGCGCCAGCAGTCTCCCTTTGACAGGGGAGTTAAGTGAAAAACTGTTTTTT. It translates to CASSLPLTGELSEKLFF.

The V call is TRBV5-1, the J call TRBJ1-5; 7 nucleotides line up with TRBD1. The CDR3 is 14 residues long. The germline gives CDR1 SGHRS, CDR2 YFSETQ. The trim removed 4 bases at V and 6 bases at J, leaving 7 bases unmatched. The CDR3 DNA follows: TGCGCCAGCAGCCTTAGACAGGGCGGTCAGCCCCAGCATTTT. This translates into CASSLRQGGQPQHF.

V gene TRBV6-5 combines with J gene TRBJ1-4; perhaps TRBD1 as D (6 bases). V was shortened by 5 bases and J by 7 bases, with 14 bases between the two germline ends. Germline CDR1 MNHEY, CDR2 SVGAGI. The CDR3 consists of 14 residues. CDR3 loop: CASSERGALEKLFF. In DNA, the CDR3 is TGTGCCAGCAGTGAACGGGGGGCGCTTGAAAAACTGTTTTTT.

The table lists this clone with a count of one. The chain recombines TRBV4-3 with TRBJ1-5; perhaps TRBD1 as D (5 bases). Germline lookup yields CDR1 LGHNA and CDR2 YSLEER. V was trimmed by 4 bases and J by 3 bases, leaving 13 bases between them. The CDR3 covers 15 residues. The CDR3 loop reads CASSLGGGINQPQHF. DNA of the CDR3: TGCGCCAGCAGCCTGGGGGGAGGAATCAATCAGCCCCAGCATTTT.

The chain is built from TRBV4-1 and TRBJ1-4, with 9 bases fitting TRBD1. V gave up 5 bases and J gave up 6 bases; unmatched junction bases: 7. This CDR3 has 15 residues. From germline, CDR1 is MGHRA and CDR2 YSYEKL. CDR3: CASSEPGTGYEKLFF. The CDR3, as DNA: TGCGCCAGCAGCGAGCCCGGGACAGGGTATGAAAAACTGTTTTTT.

V usage is TRBV7-2 and J usage is TRBJ2-7; the match to TRBD2 covers 9 bases. Germline lookup yields CDR1 SGHTA and CDR2 FQGNSA. J lost 3 bases, V lost 4 bases, and 1 base had no gene match. The CDR3 covers 13 residues. The CDR3 loop reads CASSSRGGYEQYF. In nucleotides, the CDR3 is TGTGCCAGCAGCTCGCGGGGGGGCTACGAGCAGTACTTC.

Only a few counts were recorded for this clone. The rearrangement links TRBV27 to TRBJ1-6, with a tentative D call TRBD1 (5 bases). The CDR3 totals 14 residues. The germline gives CDR1 MNHEY, CDR2 SMNVEV (reference sequence). Trimming removed 2 bases at V and 6 bases at J, with 8 bases between. The CDR3 DNA sequence: TGTGCCAGCAGTTTAGTGGGGGGTAATTCACCCCTCCACTTT. It specifies CASSLVGGNSPLHF.

The rearrangement uses TRBV7-9 and TRBJ1-1; D call uncertain. Germline values: CDR1 SEHNR, CDR2 FQNEAQ (reference sequence). This CDR3 has 14 amino acids. Trimming pared 1 base from V and 4 bases from J, leaving 10 bases between. CDR3 in amino acids: CASSLVTGSTEAFF. The CDR3 nucleotides are TGTGCCAGCAGCTTAGTTACGGGAAGCACTGAAGCTTTCTTT. Full variable domain (rest looked up from reference TRBV7-9 and TRBJ1-1): DTGVSQNPRHKITKRGQNVTFRCDPISEHNRLYWYRQTLGQGPEFLTYFQNEAQLEKSRLLSDRFSAERPKGSFSTLEIQRTEQGDSAMYLCASSLVTGSTEAFFGQGTRLTVV.

The V gene is TRBV6-5, the J gene TRBJ1-6; 8 bases map to TRBD1. The CDR3 consists of 16 residues. With 1 base clipped from V and 8 bases from J, the junction kept 7 bases outside the gene matches. CDR1 and CDR2 (germline): MNHEY, SVGAGI. CDR3 sequence reads: CASSYLRTGRDSPLHF. The CDR3 coding sequence is TGTGCCAGCAGTTACTTGCGGACAGGGAGGGATTCACCCCTCCACTTT.

V gene TRBV6-6 combines with J gene TRBJ2-7; D is perhaps TRBD1 (5 bases). The germline V and J ends were trimmed by 6 bases and 0 bases, with 18 bases remaining between them. Germline CDR1 and CDR2: MNHNY and SVGAGI (reference sequence). The CDR3 has 16 amino acids. The CDR3 spells CASRFDSYATSYEQYF. Written as DNA, the CDR3 is TGTGCCAGCAGATTCGACAGCTATGCAACCTCCTACGAGCAGTACTTC.

This clone was found once. CDR3 in amino acids: CSVEQGARGTGELFF. The CDR3 DNA reads TGCAGCGTTGAACAGGGGGCGCGGGGCACCGGGGAGCTGTTTTTT. The chain has TRBV29-1 and TRBJ2-2; 8 bases line up with TRBD1. From germline, CDR1 is SQVTM and CDR2 ANQGSEA. The ends lost 2 bases at V and 4 bases at J; junction bases unmatched: 6. This CDR3 has 15 amino acids.

In the case of this clone: This sample also contains other DNA sequences that code for the same CDR3. The chain employs TRBV28 and TRBJ1-2; D remains unclear. The CDR3 runs to 14 residues. Between the trimmed V and J ends, which lost 2 bases and 0 bases, there was a span of 7 bases. Germline CDR1 reads MDHEN; CDR2 reads SYDVKM. CDR3 sequence reads: CASSLRVANYGYTF. The CDR3 DNA is TGTGCCAGCAGTTTACGGGTCGCTAACTATGGCTACACCTTC.

This clone was observed a single time. The rearrangement joins TRBV18 to TRBJ2-5; 11 bases align to TRBD1. Germline CDR1 reads KGHSH; CDR2 reads LQKENI. The CDR3 extends over 17 amino acids. Germline trimming cut 0 bases from V and 4 bases from J; bases unmatched to any gene: 7. Here the CDR3 DNA reads TGTGCCAGCTCACCACCGAAGGGACAGGGGGTAATAGAGACCCAGTACTTC. The encoded protein is CASSPPKGQGVIETQYF.

The V and J genes are TRBV6-5 and TRBJ1-1; TRBD1 aligns across 10 bases. Germline CDR1 and CDR2: MNHEY and SVGAGI. The V gene end was trimmed by 10 bases and the J gene end by 0 bases; junction bases not matched to a gene: 5. This CDR3 contains 14 residues. The CDR3 DNA sequence: TGTGCCACCGAAGACAGGGGGCTGAACACTGAAGCTTTCTTT. Its translation is CATEDRGLNTEAFF.